These 24 T cell receptor beta chains share one sample of origin, sequenced in a study of cytomegalovirus exposure and HLA in healthy donors. Primers included in the PCR were 60 Vbeta and 13 Jbeta primers. Data came from immunoSEQ multiplex PCR; TCRdb stores just in-frame clones and leaves some out. The sample holds 130,000 or so clones; 60% to 80% are singletons and the top ten take about 7.3%. The specimen sequenced was PBMCs. These receptors were collected from a male donor in good health and CMV-seronegative.

This chain links TRBV6-1 with TRBJ1-1; no clear D gene. This CDR3 is built from 13 residues. Germline V gene lookup returns CDR1 MNHNS and CDR2 SASEGT. Trimming took 11 bases from V and 1 from J, leaving 14 bases between them. CDR3 sequence (DNA): TGTGCCGGGAGTGCCAGGCCGAACACTGAAGCTTTCTTT. Protein product: CAGSARPNTEAFF.

This chain links TRBV4-1 with TRBJ1-4, with D possibly matching TRBD1 (6 bases). Germline V gene sequence: CDR1 MGHRA, CDR2 YSYEKL. The V gene lost 6 bases and the J gene lost 0 bases, with 14 bases spanning the gap. This CDR3 is 16 amino acids long. Here the CDR3 DNA reads TGCGCCAGCAGTCTCCTTACAGGGACAACTAATGAAAAACTGTTTTTT. This gives the protein CASSLLTGTTNEKLFF.

The chain has TRBV25-1 and TRBJ1-1; D not certain. The germline V gene has CDR1 MGHDK and CDR2 SYGVNS. V lost 5 bases and J lost 0, with 16 bases in between. The CDR3 runs 16 residues. The CDR3: CASSPTSRTVNTEAFF. The CDR3 DNA follows: TGTGCCAGCAGTCCAACGTCTAGAACTGTGAACACTGAAGCTTTCTTT.

The chain is built from TRBV7-2 and TRBJ2-7, with 10 bases fitting TRBD1. Germline V CDR1 and CDR2: SGHTA, FQGNSA. The CDR3 spans 15 residues. The V and J ends lost 5 bases and 2 bases, in that order; junction bases with no gene match: 6. Here the CDR3 reads CASSDGQGVTYEQYF. CDR3 nucleotides: TGTGCCAGCAGCGACGGACAGGGGGTTACCTACGAGCAGTACTTC.

This chain uses TRBV19 with TRBJ1-5; D ambiguous. The V and J ends lost 5 bases and 4 bases respectively, with 15 bases between them. Germline CDR1 is LNHDA and CDR2 is SQIVND (reference sequence). The CDR3 has 15 amino acids. The CDR3 region is CASSRGNQVNQPQHF. In DNA, the CDR3 is TGTGCCAGTAGTCGGGGTAATCAAGTAAATCAGCCCCAGCATTTT.

This chain joins TRBV21-1 and TRBJ2-4; the D call TRBD2 from the table was never checked on the DNA. TRBV21-1 is described as a pseudogene. The CDR3 is 15 amino acids. The CDR3 region is CASSFWDLAKNIQYF. The CDR3 region has the DNA TGTGCCAGCAGCTTTTGGGACTTAGCCAAAAACATTCAGTACTTC.

V is TRBV18 and J is TRBJ1-1; perhaps TRBD1 as D (5 bases). The CDR3 sequence is 15 residues long. Trimming pared 5 bases from V and 1 base from J, leaving 14 bases between. The germline CDR1 and CDR2 sequences are KGHSH and LQKENI. The CDR3 coding sequence is TGTGCCAGCTCAGCGCAGGGAATGGGGAACACTGAAGCTTTCTTT. Protein: CASSAQGMGNTEAFF.

The chain links TRBV2 to TRBJ1-5, with D perhaps matching TRBD1 (5 bases). The germline V gene has CDR1 SNHLY and CDR2 FYNNEI. CDR3 length: 14 residues. The germline V and J ends were trimmed by 6 bases and 7 bases, with 16 bases remaining between them. The CDR3 reads CASRGWQGAQPQHF. CDR3 bases: TGTGCCAGCAGGGGTTGGCAGGGTGCCCAGCCCCAGCATTTT.

The chain carries TRBV10-3 and TRBJ2-3; 13 bases are shared with TRBD2. Germline assignment: CDR1 ENHRY and CDR2 SYGVKD. Losses at the gene ends were 10 bases for V and 6 bases for J; bases not matched to a gene: 7. The CDR3 consists of 14 residues. Here the CDR3 reads CATGLAGVFDTQYF. CDR3 bases: TGTGCCACTGGACTAGCGGGAGTTTTTGATACGCAGTATTTT.

This chain uses TRBV6-5 with TRBJ1-3; D may be TRBD1 (6 bases). Between the trimmed V and J ends, which lost 3 bases and 2 bases, there was a span of 11 bases. This CDR3 spans 15 amino acids. From germline, CDR1 is MNHEY and CDR2 SVGAGI. CDR3 protein: CASSYSGVPGNTIYF. CDR3 DNA: TGTGCCAGCAGTTATTCAGGGGTCCCTGGAAACACCATATATTTT.

This clone was detected a few times. The rearrangement joins TRBV27 to TRBJ2-7, with TRBD2 as a possible D gene (5 bases). From germline, CDR1 is MNHEY and CDR2 SMNVEV (reference sequence). The CDR3 runs 15 residues. The ends were cut back, 0 bases at V and 5 bases at J, with 14 bases in the middle. The CDR3 loop is CASSLSRVGKDEQYF. The CDR3 DNA follows: TGTGCCAGCAGTTTATCGCGGGTTGGTAAGGACGAGCAGTACTTC.

This clone was counted between two and nine times. Other DNA sequences in this specimen translate into the identical CDR3. J is TRBJ1-5 and V is TRBV18; TRBD1 matches at 8 bases. Germline V gene lookup returns CDR1 KGHSH and CDR2 LQKENI. J was trimmed by 4 bases and V by 3 bases; bases with no gene match: 2. The CDR3 runs to 14 residues. The CDR3 DNA reads TGTGCCAGCTCACCCGGACAGGGAAATCAGCCCCAGCATTTT. Translation gives CASSPGQGNQPQHF.

This clone appeared a few times. The J gene is TRBJ1-5, the V gene TRBV4-3; D might be TRBD1 (6 bases). CDR1 is LGHNA and CDR2 is YSLEER in the germline V gene. This CDR3 spans 15 amino acids. Trimming removed 1 base from V and 0 bases from J, with 7 bases in between. CDR3 bases: TGCGCCAGCAGCCAAGTACAGGGTAGCAATCAGCCCCAGCATTTT. It codes for CASSQVQGSNQPQHF.

CDR3 in DNA: TGTGCCAGCAGTCCTCTCCAGGGTACCGGCTATGGCTACACCTTC. It specifies CASSPLQGTGYGYTF. This chain uses TRBV28 with TRBJ1-2; possibly TRBD1 for D (5 bases). The V gene lost 5 bases and the J gene lost 4 bases, with 17 bases spanning the gap. This CDR3 region has 15 residues. The germline V gene encodes CDR1 MDHEN and CDR2 SYDVKM.

J is TRBJ2-1 and V is TRBV4-1; 9 bases fit TRBD2. The germline gives CDR1 MGHRA, CDR2 YSYEKL. Trimming took 4 bases from V and 0 from J; bases not matched to a gene: 13. The CDR3 is 19 residues long. The CDR3 sequence is CASSPGGLAGPSSYNEQFF. The CDR3 nucleotides read TGCGCCAGCAGCCCTGGGGGACTAGCAGGACCTAGCTCCTACAATGAGCAGTTCTTC.

V and J are TRBV29-1 and TRBJ2-4; the D gene is possibly TRBD2 (5 bases). Between the trimmed V and J ends, which lost 4 bases and 4 bases, there was a span of 11 bases. CDR3 length: 13 amino acids. Germline V gene lookup returns CDR1 SQVTM and CDR2 ANQGSEA. CDR3 sequence: CSVGEREKNIQYF. In DNA form, the CDR3 reads TGCAGCGTTGGCGAGAGGGAGAAAAACATTCAGTACTTC. The whole variable domain, remainder taken from reference TRBV29-1 and TRBJ2-4, is SAVISQKPSRDICQRGTSLTIQCQVDSQVTMMFWYRQQPGQSLTLIATANQGSEATYESGFVIDKFPISRPNLTFSTLTVSNMSPEDSSIYLCSVGEREKNIQYFGAGTRLSVL.

The table lists this clone with a count of one. The chain has TRBV5-1 and TRBJ1-2; D is perhaps TRBD1 (5 bases). The CDR3 runs to 14 residues. The V gene's germline CDR1 is SGHRS and CDR2 YFSETQ. V was clipped by 5 bases and J by 3 bases, with 14 bases between them. CDR3 amino acids: CASRRGTTDYGYTF. The CDR3 bases are TGCGCCAGCAGAAGGGGTACTACGGACTATGGCTACACCTTC. Based on the CDR3 plus reference TRBV5-1 and TRBJ1-2, the full variable domain is KAGVTQTPRYLIKTRGQQVTLSCSPISGHRSVSWYQQTPGQGLQFLFEYFSETQRNKGNFPGRFSGRQFSNSRSEMNVSTLELGDSALYLCASRRGTTDYGYTFGSGTRLTVV.

The V gene is TRBV19, the J gene TRBJ2-7, with D possibly being TRBD1 (5 bases). CDR1 and CDR2 from the germline V gene are LNHDA and SQIVND (reference sequence). Trimming shortened V by 3 bases and J by 3 bases, and 12 bases separated the two germline ends. This CDR3 has 14 residues. CDR3 sequence (DNA): TGTGCCAGTAGTATTTGGAAGGGGAACTACGAGCAGTACTTC. This sequence encodes CASSIWKGNYEQYF.

In regard to this clone: The sample contains more than one DNA sequence encoding this CDR3. The chain couples TRBV7-2 to TRBJ2-5, with no clear D. The CDR3 runs 12 residues. V lost 1 base and J lost 5, with 5 bases in between. The germline V gene has CDR1 SGHTA and CDR2 FQGNSA. Here the CDR3 DNA reads TGTGCCAGCAGCTTAGGCGAGGAGACCCAGTACTTC. It is translated as CASSLGEETQYF.

The chain joins TRBV5-1 to TRBJ2-1; 11 nucleotides line up with TRBD2. CDR1 is SGHRS and CDR2 is YFSETQ in the germline V gene. Germline trimming cut 4 bases from V and 10 bases from J; bases unmatched to any gene: 25. The CDR3 totals 20 residues. CDR3 amino acids: CASSLLPSSGGLADVGEQFF. The CDR3 bases are TGCGCCAGCAGCCTATTACCCTCTAGCGGGGGACTAGCGGACGTGGGGGAGCAGTTCTTC.

The rearrangement links TRBV4-1 to TRBJ2-1; D ambiguous. Trimming cost V 3 bases and J 8 bases, with 11 bases left between them. Germline V gives CDR1 MGHRA, CDR2 YSYEKL. This CDR3 is 13 amino acids long. In DNA form, the CDR3 reads TGCGCCAGCAGCCAGGGCCCGTCCTATGAGCAGTTCTTC. Translation gives CASSQGPSYEQFF.

The V call is TRBV20-1, the J call TRBJ2-7; no definite D call. This CDR3 comprises 11 residues. The germline V and J ends were trimmed by 4 bases and 3 bases, with 7 bases remaining between them. Germline-derived CDR1 and CDR2 are DFQATT and SNEGSKA (reference sequence). The CDR3 bases are TGCAGTGCTACCTACCACTACGAGCAGTACTTC. Translation gives CSATYHYEQYF.

V and J are TRBV12-5 and TRBJ2-1, with 8 bases matching TRBD2. Germline V gives CDR1 LGHNT, CDR2 FRNRAP. The V gene end was trimmed by 5 bases and the J gene end by 8 bases; junction bases not matched to a gene: 8. The CDR3 is made up of 14 amino acids. CDR3 bases: TGTGCTAGTGGTCTCAGCGGGAGCTCGGATGAGCAGTTCTTC. As protein: CASGLSGSSDEQFF.

This chain connects TRBV7-3 to TRBJ2-3; D possibly corresponds to TRBD2 (5 bases). The germline gives CDR1 SGHTA, CDR2 FQGTGA. CDR3 length equals 14 residues. Trimming took off 5 bases at V and 4 bases at J, with 13 bases between the two ends. CDR3 in amino acids: CASSQTSNSDTQYF. For the CDR3, the DNA is TGTGCCAGCAGCCAAACTAGTAACTCAGATACGCAGTATTTT.